This TCR beta chain originates from a study of T cell changes during pregnancy in multiple sclerosis. TCRdb keeps only in-frame clones here, not all; method: immunoSEQ multiplex PCR. This table has approximately 50,000 clones, more than 85% appearing once. The sequencing here drew on CD4+ T cells from peripheral blood mononuclear cells, taken after pregnancy. The receptor was isolated from a female donor with multiple sclerosis, enrolled in a pregnancy study.

CDR3 in amino acids: CASSRTSGSEQYF. The CDR3 bases are TGTGCCAGCAGCCGGACTAGCGGGAGCGAGCAGTACTTC. This sequence joins TRBV7-3 and TRBJ2-7; 13 nucleotides match TRBD2. Per germline, CDR1 SGHTA and CDR2 FQGTGA. The CDR3 totals 13 residues. Trimming cost V 5 bases and J 6 bases; bases outside gene matches: 1. Supplemented by reference TRBV7-3 and TRBJ2-7, the full variable domain reads GAGVSQTPSNKVTEKGKYVELRCDPISGHTALYWYRQSLGQGPEFLIYFQGTGAADDSGLPNDRFFAVRPEGSVSTLKIQRTERGDSAVYLCASSRTSGSEQYFGPGTRLTVT.